Each of the 27 T cell receptor beta chains below was sequenced from the same sample in a study of T cell responses to AZD1222 COVID-19 vaccine. Sequencing was performed with immunoSEQ multiplex PCR; in TCRdb, only in-frame clones are kept and a portion is missing. The sample records over 120,000 clones, more than 70% being singletons. The source was peripheral blood, collected 28 days after the second AZD1222 dose. The source of these receptors is an adult who received the AZD1222 COVID-19 vaccine.

This chain joins TRBV7-6 and TRBJ2-7; D remains ambiguous. Germline V gives CDR1 SGHVS, CDR2 FNYEAQ. The CDR3 has 12 amino acids. Trimming took 1 base from V and 10 from J, leaving 11 bases between them. CDR3 residues: CASSLGFPEQYF. In DNA, the CDR3 is TGTGCCAGCAGCTTAGGGTTCCCGGAACAGTACTTC.

The CDR3 loop is CASSQGASRGEQFF. In nucleotides, the CDR3 is TGTGCCAGCAGCCAGGGGGCTAGCCGGGGTGAGCAGTTCTTC. The chain links TRBV6-2 or TRBV6-3 to TRBJ2-1; TRBD1 matches at 8 bases. The CDR3 covers 14 residues. Germline V lookup: CDR1 MNHEY, CDR2 SVGEGT. Germline trimming cut 6 bases from V and 9 bases from J; bases unmatched to any gene: 10.

Notes on this clone: The identical CDR3 is also encoded by other nucleotide sequences in the sample. The chain joins TRBV4-1 to TRBJ1-4, with D maybe TRBD1 (5 bases). Germline-derived CDR1 and CDR2 are MGHRA and YSYEKL. This CDR3 comprises 15 residues. Trimming cost V 0 bases and J 7 bases, with 12 bases left between them. The CDR3 coding sequence is TGCGCCAGCAGCCAAGATCGGGGGTTAAGTGAAAAACTGTTTTTT. Translation gives CASSQDRGLSEKLFF.

The chain employs TRBV9 and TRBJ1-1; the D is unclear. This CDR3 contains 13 residues. Germline V lookup: CDR1 SGDLS, CDR2 YYNGEE. V was trimmed by 0 bases and J by 0 bases, leaving 3 bases between them. This CDR3 reads CASSVELNTEAFF. The CDR3, as DNA: TGTGCCAGCAGCGTAGAGTTGAACACTGAAGCTTTCTTT.

In DNA, the CDR3 is TGTGCCAGCAGTTTCCCGTGGACCGAAGCTTTCTTT. Translation: CASSFPWTEAFF. The gene calls are TRBV6-2 or TRBV6-3 and TRBJ1-1, with D unresolved. V shed 4 bases and J shed 8 bases, with 11 bases lying between them. The CDR3 covers 12 residues. Germline CDR1 MNHEY, CDR2 SVGEGT.

The chain has TRBV6-6 and TRBJ1-2; 8 bases agree with TRBD1. Germline values: CDR1 MNHNY, CDR2 SVGAGI (reference sequence). The length of the CDR3 is 17 residues. V shed 5 bases and J 4 bases; nucleotides not matched to a gene: 15. CDR3 sequence: CASSPDRGLTSPYGYTF. CDR3 in DNA: TGTGCCAGCAGTCCCGACAGGGGACTCACCTCTCCCTATGGCTACACCTTC.

V gene TRBV1 combines with J gene TRBJ2-7; TRBD2 is the table's D call, not checked against the DNA. TRBV1 is a pseudogene. The CDR3 covers 17 residues. CDR3 protein: CTSSQDRASGASYEQYF. The CDR3 DNA is TGCACCAGCAGCCAAGATAGGGCTAGCGGGGCCTCCTACGAGCAGTACTTC.

The CDR3 region is CASSFLASPHEQYF. The CDR3 nucleotides are TGTGCCAGCAGCTTCCTAGCGTCTCCGCACGAGCAGTACTTC. This chain connects TRBV11-2 to TRBJ2-7, with D possibly matching TRBD2 (6 bases). Germline V gives CDR1 SGHAT, CDR2 FQNNGV. The CDR3 is 14 residues long. The V gene lost 3 bases and the J gene lost 5 bases, with 14 bases spanning the gap.

The genes are TRBV5-1 and TRBJ2-3, with D maybe TRBD1 (5 bases). V lost 2 bases to trimming and J lost 6 bases, with 10 bases between them. CDR3 length: 13 residues. CDR1 is SGHRS, CDR2 YFSETQ, per germline. CDR3 DNA sequence: TGCGCCAGCAGCTTTCTAGGGGTGGATACGCAGTATTTT. Its translation is CASSFLGVDTQYF.

The chain carries TRBV27 and TRBJ2-2; TRBD2 aligns across 9 bases. CDR1 MNHEY and CDR2 SMNVEV come from the germline V gene (reference sequence). The CDR3 is made up of 15 amino acids. V shed 3 bases and J 1 base; nucleotides not matched to a gene: 0. The CDR3 protein is CASSLTSGNTGELFF. DNA for the CDR3: TGTGCCAGCAGTTTGACTAGCGGGAACACCGGGGAGCTGTTTTTT.

CDR3 coding DNA: TGTGCCAGCAGTTTTAGTACGCTCTACGAGCAGTACTTC. Its protein product is CASSFSTLYEQYF. The J gene is TRBJ2-7, the V gene TRBV28; D gene uncertain. The CDR3 loop spans 13 amino acids. Germline V lookup: CDR1 MDHEN, CDR2 SYDVKM. The V gene lost 3 bases and the J gene lost 3 bases, with 9 bases spanning the gap.

The chain employs TRBV4-3 and TRBJ1-4, with D maybe TRBD1 (6 bases). V was cut by 0 bases and J by 8 bases, with 13 bases left in between. This CDR3 is 15 amino acids long. CDR1 and CDR2 from the germline V gene are LGHNA and YSLEER. The CDR3 DNA reads as TGCGCCAGCAGCCAAGACCGGGGGGGGCGAGAAAAACTGTTTTTT. Its protein product is CASSQDRGGREKLFF.

This chain connects TRBV6-6 to TRBJ1-2; no clear D gene. Trimming shortened V by 6 bases and J by 0 bases, and 14 bases separated the two germline ends. Per germline, CDR1 MNHNY and CDR2 SVGAGI (reference sequence). CDR3 length: 15 residues. The CDR3: CASSYLTSTNYGYTF. In DNA form, the CDR3 reads TGTGCCAGCAGCTACCTGACCTCCACTAACTATGGCTACACCTTC.

This clone was seen once. The chain employs TRBV7-9 and TRBJ1-4; 7 nucleotides align to TRBD1. The junction had 6 bases not matched to a gene; V was cut back by 3 bases and J by 8 bases. Germline CDR1 and CDR2: SEHNR and FQNEAQ (reference sequence). The CDR3 contains 14 residues. This CDR3 is CASSLTGRREKLFF. The CDR3 coding sequence is TGTGCCAGCAGCTTGACAGGGCGGAGGGAAAAACTGTTTTTT. The full variable domain, with the rest looked up from reference TRBV7-9 and TRBJ1-4, is DTGVSQNPRHKITKRGQNVTFRCDPISEHNRLYWYRQTLGQGPEFLTYFQNEAQLEKSRLLSDRFSAERPKGSFSTLEIQRTEQGDSAMYLCASSLTGRREKLFFGSGTQLSVL.

The J gene is TRBJ2-7, the V gene TRBV2, with TRBD1 matching 11 bases. The CDR3 runs to 14 residues. The V and J ends lost 7 bases and 2 bases, in that order; junction bases with no gene match: 4. The germline V gene has CDR1 SNHLY and CDR2 FYNNEI. CDR3 sequence reads: CASNPGQGAYEQYF. The CDR3 DNA sequence: TGTGCCAGCAACCCGGGACAGGGGGCCTACGAGCAGTACTTC.

The rearrangement joins TRBV28 to TRBJ2-1; perhaps TRBD2 as D (5 bases). The V gene's germline CDR1 is MDHEN and CDR2 SYDVKM. The CDR3 contains 13 residues. The V end lost 4 bases, the J end lost 5 bases, and 9 bases lay between the germline ends. CDR3 sequence (DNA): TGTGCCAGCAGTTCTACTAGAAACAATGAGCAGTTCTTC. Protein sequence: CASSSTRNNEQFF.

The chain links TRBV4-3 to TRBJ2-7, with D maybe TRBD2 (6 bases). The CDR3 is 15 residues long. V lost 1 base and J lost 4, with 14 bases in between. Germline-derived CDR1 and CDR2 are LGHNA and YSLEER. The CDR3 bases are TGCGCCAGCAGCCAAGCAAACGGAGGGGCTTACGAGCAGTACTTC. As protein: CASSQANGGAYEQYF.

The V gene is TRBV10-3, the J gene TRBJ2-3, with 7 bases identical to TRBD1. The CDR3 loop spans 16 amino acids. Germline V gene lookup returns CDR1 ENHRY and CDR2 SYGVKD. J gave up 0 bases and V 6 bases, and 9 bases lay outside the gene matches. The CDR3: CAISTGTVLSTDTQYF. The CDR3 nucleotides are TGTGCCATCAGCACCGGGACAGTACTTAGCACAGATACGCAGTATTTT.

This chain links TRBV7-9 with TRBJ2-4; TRBD1 matches 10 bases. Germline-derived CDR1 and CDR2 are SEHNR and FQNEAQ (reference sequence). The CDR3 spans 18 residues. Trimming removed 5 bases from V and 1 base from J; junction bases left unmatched: 11. The CDR3 DNA reads TGTGCCAGCAGCCCAGATAGGACAGGGGGAATGGCCAAAAACATTCAGTACTTC. Its protein product is CASSPDRTGGMAKNIQYF.

Comment on this clone: Additional DNA sequences in this sample encode the identical CDR3. The chain employs TRBV27 and TRBJ2-3, with D hard to call. V was pared by 3 bases and J by 2 bases, with 6 bases between. The CDR3 has 13 amino acids. Germline V gives CDR1 MNHEY, CDR2 SMNVEV (reference sequence). The CDR3 sequence: CASSFTYTDTQYF. CDR3 DNA: TGTGCCAGCAGTTTCACCTACACAGATACGCAGTATTTT.

The V gene is TRBV6-5, the J gene TRBJ1-5; 7 nucleotides line up with TRBD1. Germline V gives CDR1 MNHEY, CDR2 SVGAGI. The J segment lost 5 bases and the V segment lost 5 bases, leaving 6 bases of the junction unmatched. This CDR3 region has 14 residues. CDR3 DNA: TGTGCCAGCAGTCCCCGGGACAGAGATCAGCCCCAGCATTTT. Translating gives CASSPRDRDQPQHF.

The rearrangement joins TRBV19 to TRBJ1-2; no reliable D call. Trimming left V 10 bases short and J 7 bases short, with 19 bases between. This CDR3 contains 13 residues. Germline V CDR1 and CDR2: LNHDA, SQIVND (reference sequence). The CDR3 is CATLRQASSGYTF. Written as DNA, the CDR3 is TGTGCCACGCTCCGGCAGGCGAGCAGTGGCTACACCTTC.

The genes are TRBV19 and TRBJ1-5; 8 bases align to TRBD1. Germline V gives CDR1 LNHDA, CDR2 SQIVND (reference sequence). The CDR3 spans 14 residues. The V and J ends lost 4 bases and 2 bases, in that order; junction bases with no gene match: 1. Here the CDR3 reads CASSTGGGNQPQHF. The CDR3 DNA is TGTGCCAGTAGTACAGGGGGCGGCAATCAGCCCCAGCATTTT.

This chain's CDR3 is CASSQDLASARDYGYTF. The CDR3 DNA follows: TGTGCCAGCAGCCAAGACCTGGCGTCAGCCCGGGACTATGGCTACACCTTC. V gene TRBV4-2 combines with J gene TRBJ1-2; D gene ambiguous. Germline CDR1 is LGHNA and CDR2 is YNFKEQ. This CDR3 comprises 17 residues. The V and J ends lost 0 bases and 3 bases respectively, with 17 bases between them.

This sequence joins TRBV3-1 (or the pseudogene TRBV3-2) and TRBJ2-5, with D perhaps TRBD1 (6 bases). The CDR3 covers 13 residues. CDR1 is LGHDT and CDR2 is YNNKEL in the germline V gene (reference sequence). V was trimmed by 5 bases and J by 2 bases, leaving 9 bases between them. CDR3 in amino acids: CASSGGRQETQYF. CDR3 nucleotides: TGTGCCAGCAGCGGGGGCCGGCAAGAGACCCAGTACTTC.

This rearrangement joins TRBV9 to TRBJ2-1; D ambiguous. Germline V lookup: CDR1 SGDLS, CDR2 YYNGEE. This CDR3 is built from 13 residues. The V and J ends lost 4 bases and 7 bases respectively, with 12 bases between them. The CDR3 DNA follows: TGTGCCAGCAGCCCTTTTCCTCGGAATGAGCAGTTCTTC. The encoded protein is CASSPFPRNEQFF.

The V and J genes are TRBV6-1 and TRBJ2-7; no reliable D call. Looked up from germline, CDR1 is MNHNS and CDR2 is SASEGT. This CDR3 spans 11 amino acids. V lost 7 bases, J lost 0 bases, and 4 bases lay in between. CDR3 DNA sequence: TGTGCCAGCACCACCTCCTACGAGCAGTACTTC. Translated, it gives CASTTSYEQYF.